This T cell receptor beta chain originates from a study of CD8 T cells in Susac syndrome. Reverse transcription used roughly 0.45 to 1 ug RNA and random hexamers. Multiplex PCR with immunoSEQ amplified the TCR beta CDR3 across 54 Vbeta and 13 Jbeta. TCRdb fed the immunoSEQ multiplex PCR reads into MiXCR, producing one record per CDR3 protein. The repertoire includes more than 95,000 distinct CDR3 sequences, 90% to 95% of them detected once, and under 0.095% sits in the top ten. Sequencing of TCR beta covered CD8+ and CD4+ T cells obtained from blood. Negative isolation yielded CD8+ and CD4+ T cells; FACS enriched TEMRA cells. The CDR3 totals 14 residues. Per germline, CDR1 GTSNPN and CDR2 SVGIG (reference sequence). The V end was cut by 2 bases, the J end by 4 bases, with 14 bases between. In its sample, this clonotype was seen once.

This TCR was sampled from a human donor in good health. This chain uses TRBV30 with TRBJ1-2; D is uncertain. What was sequenced was CD4+ T cells from PBMCs. The DNA for the CDR3 is TGTGCCTGGAGTCCCGACCTAGTCGGCTATGGCTACACCTTC. Encoded protein: CAWSPDLVGYGYTF.